The 18 T cell receptor beta chains presented below share a single source sample, sequenced in a study of metastatic and nonmetastatic thyroid tumors. All patients reached thyroid surgery having received no treatment beforehand. TCRdb re-called clones from the PCR reads using MiXCR. The sample consists of roughly 40,000 clones, about 17% of them appearing once. Sequencing was performed on tumor tissue. These receptors came from a female donor with papillary thyroid cancer or a benign thyroid nodule (not recorded which). Some clones in this sample may be carry-over from other donors' samples.

This clone was picked up many times. The chain joins TRBV5-4 to TRBJ1-2, with a possible D match to TRBD1 (6 bases). The CDR3 has 12 amino acids. Germline-derived CDR1 and CDR2 are SGHNT and YYREEE (reference sequence). Trimming pared 2 bases from V and 5 bases from J, leaving 7 bases between. CDR3 residues: CASSLGQYGYTF. The CDR3 nucleotides read TGTGCCAGCAGCTTAGGACAGTATGGCTACACCTTC.

J is TRBJ2-1 and V is TRBV11-1; D call uncertain. V lost 5 bases and J lost 7, with 21 bases in between. This CDR3 has 16 amino acids. The germline gives CDR1 SGHAT, CDR2 FQDESV (reference sequence). The CDR3: CASSHPVLSLGNEQFF. The CDR3, as DNA: TGTGCCAGCAGCCACCCGGTACTATCTTTAGGGAATGAGCAGTTCTTC. Full variable domain (remainder filled in from reference TRBV11-1 and TRBJ2-1): EAEVAQSPRYKITEKSQAVAFWCDPISGHATLYWYRQILGQGPELLVQFQDESVVDDSQLPKDRFSAERLKGVDSTLKIQPAELGDSAMYLCASSHPVLSLGNEQFFGPGTRLTVL.

There are many counts of this clone. V and J are TRBV2 and TRBJ2-5; TRBD2 aligns across 11 bases. The V gene's germline CDR1 is SNHLY and CDR2 FYNNEI. The trim removed 2 bases at V and 4 bases at J, leaving 3 bases unmatched. The CDR3 has 15 amino acids. CDR3 region: CASSETGLAGETQYF. CDR3 in DNA: TGTGCCAGCAGTGAAACAGGACTAGCGGGAGAGACCCAGTACTTC.

This clone appeared many times. The same CDR3 is also encoded by other DNA sequences in this sample. The rearrangement uses TRBV20-1 and TRBJ1-5; D might be TRBD1 (6 bases). Trimming took 5 bases from V and 2 from J, leaving 13 bases between them. This CDR3 is built from 14 residues. Germline CDR1 and CDR2: DFQATT and SNEGSKA (reference sequence). Here the CDR3 reads CSARTARGNQPQHF. The CDR3, as DNA: TGCAGTGCTCGGACAGCGAGGGGCAATCAGCCCCAGCATTTT.

This clone is labeled medium-sized. The rearrangement joins TRBV6-1 to TRBJ2-7; D may be TRBD1 (6 bases). CDR1 and CDR2 (germline): MNHNS, SASEGT. The length of the CDR3 is 14 residues. Trimming cost V 3 bases and J 7 bases, with 16 bases left between them. The CDR3 here is CASSEVVGGWEQYF. CDR3 sequence (DNA): TGTGCCAGCAGTGAGGTGGTAGGGGGTTGGGAGCAGTACTTC.

This clone was observed at least ten times. Just one base apart from a much larger clone, this may be a read error. The chain joins TRBV6-5 to TRBJ1-3, with no clear D. The V gene's germline CDR1 is MNHEY and CDR2 SVGAGI. CDR3 length: 15 amino acids. The CDR3 DNA reads as TGTGCCAGCAGTTACGGAGATGACTCTGGAAACACTATATATTTT. Translated, it gives CASSYGDDSGNTIYF.

This clone has at least ten counts. The chain is built from TRBV29-1 and TRBJ2-3, with TRBD2 identical over 13 bases. Germline V gene lookup returns CDR1 SQVTM and CDR2 ANQGSEA. CDR3 size: 16 residues. The trim removed 5 bases at V and 2 bases at J, leaving 7 bases unmatched. The CDR3: CSVSGLAGAFTDTQYF. The CDR3 DNA sequence: TGCAGCGTTTCTGGACTAGCGGGGGCTTTCACAGATACGCAGTATTTT.

This clone was detected a few times. A read error is possible here, since a much larger clone lies one base away. V usage is TRBV6-1 and J usage is TRBJ1-2, with 9 nucleotides matching TRBD1. This CDR3 spans 14 amino acids. Germline V gene lookup returns CDR1 MNHNS and CDR2 SASEGT. V dropped 4 bases and J dropped 6; count of bases not matched to a gene: 6. In DNA form, the CDR3 reads TGTGCCAGCAGTGTACAGGGGGCCCATCATGGCTACACCTTC. Translation gives CASSVQGAHHGYTF.

This clone showed up many times. The chain combines TRBV2 with TRBJ1-1; D is ambiguous. The V gene lost 1 base and the J gene lost 0 bases, with 6 bases spanning the gap. The CDR3 is 14 amino acids. CDR1 is SNHLY, CDR2 FYNNEI, per germline. The CDR3 nucleotides read TGTGCCAGCAGTGAAGATAGAATGAACACTGAAGCTTTCTTT. This encodes CASSEDRMNTEAFF.

This clone was seen at least ten times. The gene calls are TRBV13 and TRBJ2-5, with D perhaps matching TRBD2 (6 bases). The germline gives CDR1 PRHDT, CDR2 FYEKMQ (reference sequence). The ends were cut back, 0 bases at V and 3 bases at J, with 14 bases in the middle. CDR3 length: 16 residues. The CDR3 DNA sequence: TGTGCCAGCAGCTTAGGCTTGGGGGGACTTGAAGAGACCCAGTACTTC. Translation gives CASSLGLGGLEETQYF.

This clone turned up a few times. A much larger clone differs by one base, so this may be a read error. The chain is built from TRBV6-4 and TRBJ2-1, with TRBD2 matching 14 bases. The CDR3 is 19 amino acids. Germline V gives CDR1 MRHNA, CDR2 SNTAGT. V was clipped by 5 bases and J by 7 bases; unmatched bases: 16. The CDR3 DNA is TGTGCCAGCAGTCCAAAGGGACTAGCGGGAGTAGGTCGGTCGAATGAGCAGTTCTTC. This gives the protein CASSPKGLAGVGRSNEQFF.

This clone has ten or more counts. The J gene is TRBJ2-1, the V gene TRBV5-1, with D possibly being TRBD1 or TRBD2 (5 bases each). This CDR3 comprises 16 residues. Germline lookup yields CDR1 SGHRS and CDR2 YFSETQ. V gave up 0 bases and J gave up 5 bases, with 15 bases separating them. CDR3 in DNA: TGCGCCAGCAGCTTGGGAGGGAGTTGGGGACACAATGAGCAGTTCTTC. This gives the protein CASSLGGSWGHNEQFF.

This clone was seen repeatedly, ten times or more. The V call is TRBV13, the J call TRBJ1-1; TRBD1 matches 10 bases. J was trimmed by 3 bases and V by 2 bases; bases with no gene match: 12. CDR3 size: 18 residues. Germline V gene sequence: CDR1 PRHDT, CDR2 FYEKMQ (reference sequence). The CDR3 is CASSLLWTGGKRDTEAFF. CDR3 in DNA: TGTGCCAGCAGCTTACTTTGGACAGGGGGAAAAAGGGACACTGAAGCTTTCTTT. Supplemented by reference TRBV13 and TRBJ1-1, the full variable domain reads AAGVIQSPRHLIKEKRETATLKCYPIPRHDTVYWYQQGPGQDPQFLISFYEKMQSDKGSIPDRFSAQQFSDYHSELNMSSLELGDSALYFCASSLLWTGGKRDTEAFFGQGTRLTVV.

The sample holds many counts of this clone. Distinct nucleotide sequences in the sample also encode this CDR3. This chain links TRBV25-1 with TRBJ1-1; D gene ambiguous. Germline V gene sequence: CDR1 MGHDK, CDR2 SYGVNS. This CDR3 is 15 amino acids long. The ends were cut back, 3 bases at V and 5 bases at J, with 16 bases in the middle. CDR3 sequence: CASSDATSRSTEAFF. CDR3 bases: TGTGCCAGCAGTGATGCGACCTCCCGGTCGACTGAAGCTTTCTTT.

This clone has only a few counts. This sequence joins TRBV6-2 or TRBV6-3 and TRBJ2-1; D perhaps matches TRBD2 (5 bases). This CDR3 spans 12 amino acids. CDR1 MNHEY and CDR2 SVGEGT come from the germline V gene. The CDR3 is CARGWVRNEQFF. The CDR3 DNA sequence: TGTGCAAGAGGGTGGGTTCGAAATGAGCAGTTCTTC.

Regarding this clone: The junction and the germline gene differ at one end; a read error may be behind it. V usage is TRBV5-1 and J usage is TRBJ2-7; D remains ambiguous. This CDR3 contains 13 residues. Germline CDR1 SGHRS, CDR2 YFSETQ. In DNA, the CDR3 is TGCGCCAGCAGCTTGGGAGTTCATAACGATCAGTACTTC. Its translation: CASSLGVHNDQYF.

Ten or more counts support this clone. The rearrangement uses TRBV28 and TRBJ1-5; D unresolved. From germline, CDR1 is MDHEN and CDR2 SYDVKM. The length of the CDR3 is 13 residues. V was cut by 3 bases and J by 4 bases, with 7 bases left in between. CDR3 sequence (DNA): TGTGCCAGCAGTTTGCAAGGAAATCAGCCCCAGCATTTT. Residues: CASSLQGNQPQHF.

This clone has at least ten counts. This sequence joins TRBV6-1 and TRBJ1-2, with D maybe TRBD1 (5 bases). V lost 6 bases and J 8 bases, leaving 16 bases between the germline ends. Germline assignment: CDR1 MNHNS and CDR2 SASEGT. The CDR3 length is 13 residues. CDR3 coding DNA: TGTGCCAGCAGCCCGGTTGGAGGGGAAGGCTACACCTTC. Amino acids: CASSPVGGEGYTF.